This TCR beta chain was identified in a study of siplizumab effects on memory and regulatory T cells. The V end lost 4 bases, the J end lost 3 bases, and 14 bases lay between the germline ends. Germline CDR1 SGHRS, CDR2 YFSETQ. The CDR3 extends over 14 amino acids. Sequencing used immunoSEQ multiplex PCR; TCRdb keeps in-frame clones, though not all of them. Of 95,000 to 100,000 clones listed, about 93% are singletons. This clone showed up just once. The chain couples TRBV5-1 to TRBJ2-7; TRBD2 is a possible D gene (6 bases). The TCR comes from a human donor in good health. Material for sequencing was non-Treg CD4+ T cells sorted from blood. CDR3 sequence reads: CASSEGPGVYEQYF. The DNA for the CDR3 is TGCGCCAGCAGCGAGGGACCGGGAGTCTACGAGCAGTACTTC.